This T cell receptor (beta chain) was found in a study of identical twins. This clonotype has more than one count but fewer than ten. Antigen unknown. Whole-study results and caveats: Models came in too low on out-of-frame TCR alpha sharing in monozygotic twins. Researchers reported weaker excess twin sharing in beta out-of-frame sequences.

This CDR3 contains 15 residues. Germline V gives CDR1 KGHSH, CDR2 LQKENI. Unmatched junction bases numbered 7, after V lost 1 base and J lost 5 bases. Template switching (which added a universal primer site) was used, and cDNA carried unique molecular identifiers. TCRdb re-derived calls from the 5' RACE reads in MiXCR, one entry per CDR3 protein. The repertoire consists of 120,000 to 150,000 distinct CDR3 sequences, with around 3.5% occurring once and the leading ten covering 8% to 8.5%. The sequence was obtained from a man younger than 35 in good health. Input material: memory T cells sorted from blood. The chain has TRBV18 and TRBJ2-5; 7 bases map to TRBD2. CDR3 region: CASSPRAGVTETQYF. CDR3 bases: TGTGCCAGCTCACCACGGGCGGGAGTTACGGAGACCCAGTACTTC.